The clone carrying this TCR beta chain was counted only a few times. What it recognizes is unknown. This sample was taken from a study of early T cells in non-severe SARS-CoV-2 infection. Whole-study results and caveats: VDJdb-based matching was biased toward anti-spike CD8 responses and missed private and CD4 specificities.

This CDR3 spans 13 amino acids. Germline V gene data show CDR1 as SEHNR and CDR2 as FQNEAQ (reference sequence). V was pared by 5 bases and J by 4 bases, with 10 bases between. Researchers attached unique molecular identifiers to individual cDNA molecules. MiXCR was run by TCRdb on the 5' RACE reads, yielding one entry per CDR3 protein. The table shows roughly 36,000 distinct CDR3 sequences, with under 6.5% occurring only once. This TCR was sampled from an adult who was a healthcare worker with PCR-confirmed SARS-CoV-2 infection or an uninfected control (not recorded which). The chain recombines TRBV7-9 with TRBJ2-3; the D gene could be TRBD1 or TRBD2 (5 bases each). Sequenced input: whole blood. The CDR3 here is CASSLMGADTQYF. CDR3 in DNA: TGTGCCAGCAGCCTCATGGGGGCAGATACGCAGTATTTT.